These 23 T cell receptor beta chains originate from one sample sequenced in a study of blood T cells in healthy people across ages. Then a second PCR, running roughly 7 to 11 cycles, was carried out with a sample-barcoded 5' primer and a J-beta primer mix. TCRdb re-called the 5' RACE reads through MiXCR, storing one row per CDR3 protein. The data hold fewer than 1,000,000 distinct CDR3 sequences, with approximately 44% observed a single time. The sample consisted of blood. These receptors all come from a man aged 60 to 69 in good health.

The chain is built from TRBV7-2 and TRBJ2-6, with D possibly being TRBD1 or TRBD2 (6 bases each). V lost 3 bases, J lost 3 bases, and 15 bases lay in between. The CDR3 runs 17 residues. CDR1 is SGHTA and CDR2 is FQGNSA in the germline V gene. This CDR3 reads CASSFGGRVDGANVLTF. CDR3 sequence (DNA): TGTGCCAGCAGCTTTGGGGGGCGGGTTGATGGGGCCAACGTCCTGACTTTC.

The chain uses TRBV4-3 and TRBJ2-7; possibly TRBD1 for D (6 bases). Germline CDR1 LGHNA, CDR2 YSLEER. The V and J ends lost 5 bases and 4 bases respectively, with 18 bases between them. This CDR3 spans 15 amino acids. For the CDR3, the DNA is TGCGCCAGCAGCGATGAGGCAGGGGCAGGATACGAGCAGTACTTC. This gives the protein CASSDEAGAGYEQYF.

Turning to this clonotype: A single base separates this from a much larger clone, so it may be a read error. V gene TRBV3-1 combines with J gene TRBJ2-7, with no clear D. The J call is uncertain, as TRBJ2-5 better fits the DNA end. CDR3 length: 13 residues. Germline CDR1 and CDR2: LGHDT and YNNKEL (reference sequence). The CDR3 reads CASSLAGPGTQYF. For the CDR3, the DNA is TGTGCCAGCAGCCTTGCAGGTCCGGGGACCCAGTACTTC.

V and J are TRBV4-1 and TRBJ2-1; 7 bases align to TRBD1. This CDR3 comprises 13 residues. With V trimmed by 5 bases and J by 6 bases, 4 bases remained unmatched. Looked up from germline, CDR1 is MGHRA and CDR2 is YSYEKL. CDR3 sequence: CASSDRDSNEQFF. The CDR3 DNA reads TGCGCCAGCAGCGACCGGGACAGCAATGAGCAGTTCTTC.

This sequence joins TRBV20-1 and TRBJ2-7; 10 bases fit TRBD2. Germline loops: CDR1 DFQATT, CDR2 SNEGSKA (reference sequence). The CDR3 loop spans 16 amino acids. Trimming at V came to 3 bases and at J to 2 bases, leaving 10 bases not matched to a gene. CDR3 loop: CSASYDLAGEPYEQYF. The CDR3 nucleotides are TGCAGTGCTAGCTATGATCTAGCGGGGGAACCCTACGAGCAGTACTTC.

The chain links TRBV6-5 to TRBJ2-5; D is unresolved. Germline CDR1 and CDR2: MNHEY and SVGAGI. The CDR3 is 13 residues long. V was cut by 5 bases and J by 2 bases, with 9 bases left in between. This CDR3 reads CASSVTRQETQYF. The CDR3 DNA sequence: TGTGCCAGCAGTGTCACACGTCAAGAGACCCAGTACTTC.

The genes are TRBV2 and TRBJ1-5; D unclear. The CDR3 has 13 residues. The V end lost 6 bases, the J end lost 3 bases, and 9 bases lay between the germline ends. Germline CDR1 reads SNHLY; CDR2 reads FYNNEI. CDR3 protein: CASRAVTNQPQHF. The CDR3 DNA reads TGTGCCAGCAGGGCGGTCACCAATCAGCCCCAGCATTTT.

This chain uses TRBV9 with TRBJ2-7; 8 bases align to TRBD1. The DNA end is a closer match to TRBJ2-5, so the J assignment may be wrong. The CDR3 has 15 residues. From germline, CDR1 is SGDLS and CDR2 YYNGEE. CDR3 DNA: TGTGCCAGCAGCGTAGCGGCAGGGGGCTATGAGACCCAGTACTTC. Its translation is CASSVAAGGYETQYF.

This clonotype was seen a handful of times. The J gene is TRBJ2-3, the V gene TRBV5-1; 7 bases agree with TRBD2. The V gene end was trimmed by 0 bases and the J gene end by 2 bases; junction bases not matched to a gene: 3. Per germline, CDR1 SGHRS and CDR2 YFSETQ. The CDR3 covers 15 residues. The CDR3 nucleotides read TGCGCCAGCAGCTTGGGTAGCGGGTTCACAGATACGCAGTATTTT. Its translation: CASSLGSGFTDTQYF. Full variable domain (remainder filled in from reference TRBV5-1 and TRBJ2-3): KAGVTQTPRYLIKTRGQQVTLSCSPISGHRSVSWYQQTPGQGLQFLFEYFSETQRNKGNFPGRFSGRQFSNSRSEMNVSTLELGDSALYLCASSLGSGFTDTQYFGPGTRLTVL.

The chain joins TRBV19 to TRBJ2-3; 8 positions match TRBD2. This CDR3 spans 14 amino acids. Looked up from germline, CDR1 is LNHDA and CDR2 is SQIVND (reference sequence). With V trimmed by 4 bases and J by 3 bases, 3 bases remained unmatched. CDR3 protein: CASSTGGGTDTQYF. The CDR3 DNA follows: TGTGCCAGTAGTACCGGGGGGGGAACAGATACGCAGTATTTT.

About this clonotype: Germline is not matched at one junction end, which may reflect a read error. J is TRBJ2-1 and V is TRBV6-5; D is unresolved. This CDR3 has 14 residues. Germline assignment: CDR1 MNHEY and CDR2 SVGAGI. The CDR3 region has the DNA TGTGCCAGCAGTGACTCGAAGTTTTACAATGAGCGGTTCTTC. Its translation is CASSDSKFYNERFF.

This clonotype was picked up a small number of times. The chain carries TRBV9 and TRBJ2-7; D may match TRBD1 or TRBD2 (5 bases each). The closer fit of TRBJ2-5 to the DNA end suggests the J call may be wrong. The CDR3 runs to 15 residues. Germline V lookup: CDR1 SGDLS, CDR2 YYNGEE. The CDR3 loop reads CASSSSGGGQETQYF. The CDR3 region has the DNA TGTGCCAGCAGCTCATCCGGTGGGGGACAAGAGACCCAGTACTTC.

In this sample, this clonotype turned up a few times. The chain employs TRBV7-2 and TRBJ1-2; 10 bases fit TRBD1. The CDR3 sequence is 18 residues long. The J segment lost 0 bases and the V segment lost 5 bases, leaving 12 bases of the junction unmatched. Per germline, CDR1 SGHTA and CDR2 FQGNSA. Here the CDR3 DNA reads TGTGCCAGCAGCCCCTGGGACAGGGGAAGGGCAGCTAACTATGGCTACACCTTC. Encoded protein: CASSPWDRGRAANYGYTF.

The V gene is TRBV20-1, the J gene TRBJ2-3, with D hard to call. The CDR3 has 11 residues. The germline V gene encodes CDR1 DFQATT and CDR2 SNEGSKA (reference sequence). CDR3 sequence reads: CTPTDVDTQYF. Here the CDR3 DNA reads TGCACCCCAACCGACGTGGATACGCAGTATTTT.

The chain is built from TRBV29-1 and TRBJ2-7, with D possibly matching TRBD1 (6 bases). Per the germline V gene, CDR1 is SQVTM and CDR2 is ANQGSEA. The CDR3 is 13 residues long. The germline V and J ends were trimmed by 4 bases and 3 bases, with 13 bases remaining between them. CDR3 protein: CSVVRGILYEQYF. As DNA, the CDR3 is TGCAGCGTTGTCAGGGGAATCCTCTACGAGCAGTACTTC.

The chain recombines TRBV10-3 with TRBJ2-1; D unresolved. The CDR3 is 12 amino acids. V gave up 6 bases and J gave up 7 bases, with 10 bases separating them. Germline lookup yields CDR1 ENHRY and CDR2 SYGVKD. The CDR3 coding sequence is TGTGCCATCAGCGCGACTGATAATGAGCAGTTCTTC. This sequence encodes CAISATDNEQFF.

The J gene is TRBJ1-1, the V gene TRBV5-1, with D hard to call. The germline V gene has CDR1 SGHRS and CDR2 YFSETQ. The CDR3 is 14 residues long. Trimming cost V 7 bases and J 3 bases, with 16 bases left between them. The CDR3 bases are TGCGCCAGCGTCAAGTCGAGAGAGGACACTGAAGCTTTCTTT. It encodes CASVKSREDTEAFF.

This clonotype was recorded a few times. J is TRBJ2-7 and V is TRBV5-1, with 7 nucleotides matching TRBD2. The CDR3 runs 13 residues. Germline loops: CDR1 SGHRS, CDR2 YFSETQ. With V trimmed by 5 bases and J by 1 base, 3 bases remained unmatched. The CDR3 loop is CASSMGGSYEQYF. The CDR3, as DNA: TGCGCCAGCAGTATGGGGGGGTCCTACGAGCAGTACTTC.

This clonotype was recorded a few times. The chain uses TRBV7-2 and TRBJ2-3, with 10 bases lining up with TRBD2. CDR3 length equals 15 residues. CDR1 and CDR2 from the germline V gene are SGHTA and FQGNSA. Trimming cost V 7 bases and J 1 base; bases outside gene matches: 5. Here the CDR3 reads CASTDLAGGTDTQYF. The CDR3 DNA reads as TGTGCCAGCACCGACCTAGCGGGGGGCACAGATACGCAGTATTTT.

This clonotype was detected a few times. V and J are TRBV29-1 and TRBJ2-5; 11 bases are shared with TRBD2. The CDR3 spans 15 residues. After removal of 4 bases from V and 5 bases from J, the junction contained 9 bases not matched to a gene. CDR1 is SQVTM, CDR2 ANQGSEA, per germline. The CDR3 coding sequence is TGCAGCGTTGCCCTAGCGGGGGGCCGGGTGGAGACCCAGTACTTC. Protein: CSVALAGGRVETQYF.

J is TRBJ2-3 and V is TRBV20-1; 9 positions match TRBD2. With V trimmed by 0 bases and J by 0 bases, 7 bases remained unmatched. This CDR3 has 17 residues. Germline-derived CDR1 and CDR2 are DFQATT and SNEGSKA (reference sequence). CDR3 in DNA: TGCAGTGCTAGAGATTTTAGGCGGGGGGGAAGCACAGATACGCAGTATTTT. Translating gives CSARDFRRGGSTDTQYF.

The chain joins TRBV5-1 to TRBJ2-5; 8 bases line up with TRBD2. CDR1 is SGHRS and CDR2 is YFSETQ in the germline V gene. With V trimmed by 3 bases and J by 2 bases, 3 bases remained unmatched. This CDR3 has 14 residues. The CDR3 sequence: CASSYQRGQETQYF. CDR3 in DNA: TGCGCCAGCAGCTACCAGCGGGGGCAAGAGACCCAGTACTTC.

This clonotype was recorded once. A much larger clone differs by one base, so this may be a read error. CDR3 in DNA: TGCGCCAGCAGCCGGACAGGGGATGGTGTAGATACGCAGTATTTT. Protein product: CASSRTGDGVDTQYF. The chain employs TRBV5-1 and TRBJ2-3, with TRBD1 matching 9 bases. V shed 4 bases and J 5 bases; nucleotides not matched to a gene: 8. Germline V gives CDR1 SGHRS, CDR2 YFSETQ. This CDR3 is 15 amino acids long. Full variable domain (rest looked up from reference TRBV5-1 and TRBJ2-3): KAGVTQTPRYLIKTRGQQVTLSCSPISGHRSVSWYQQTPGQGLQFLFEYFSETQRNKGNFPGRFSGRQFSNSRSEMNVSTLELGDSALYLCASSRTGDGVDTQYFGPGTRLTVL.